Below, 4 T cell receptor beta chains from the same sample are listed, as sequenced in a study of blood T cell repertoires in COVID-19 (dated by TCRdb to the early 2020s). The protocol used for the library was the immunoSEQ multiplex PCR assay. What TCRdb holds here is the immuneACCESS table cut down to in-frame rearrangements. Part of the clones is not present; checked against another copy, under half of the missing clones reflect an unresolved V gene, and the others are unexplained. The sample contains some 400,000 clones, 70% to 90% of them found a single time. The ten largest clones take up around 9.3% of the sample. The sequenced sample was peripheral blood. Every receptor here comes from a young woman with COVID-19, enrolled during active disease.

V gene TRBV11-2 combines with J gene TRBJ2-7; 10 bases agree with TRBD2. This CDR3 has 17 residues. CDR1 and CDR2 from the germline V gene are SGHAT and FQNNGV. Unmatched junction bases numbered 10, after V lost 0 bases and J lost 5 bases. This CDR3 reads CASSLESSGSGGDEQYF. CDR3 sequence (DNA): TGTGCCAGCAGCTTAGAGTCTAGCGGGAGTGGTGGGGACGAGCAGTACTTC.

This chain joins TRBV20-1 and TRBJ1-1; tentative D call: TRBD1 (5 bases). This CDR3 is built from 11 residues. Germline-derived CDR1 and CDR2 are DFQATT and SNEGSKA (reference sequence). Trimming stripped 3 bases from V and 6 bases from J, with 8 bases between. CDR3 region: CSASGASEAFF. DNA of the CDR3: TGCAGTGCTAGTGGGGCGTCTGAAGCTTTCTTT.

This clone was detected a few times. Other DNA sequences within the sample encode an identical CDR3. This sequence joins TRBV6-2 or TRBV6-3 and TRBJ2-7; 11 bases agree with TRBD2. This CDR3 contains 14 residues. The V and J ends lost 6 bases and 6 bases, in that order; junction bases with no gene match: 7. Germline values: CDR1 MNHEY, CDR2 SVGEGT. CDR3 sequence reads: CASSFSGTSGEQYF. CDR3 coding DNA: TGTGCCAGCAGCTTTTCCGGGACTAGCGGCGAGCAGTACTTC.

This chain joins TRBV21-1 and TRBJ2-7; the table's D call of TRBD2 was not tested on the DNA. TRBV21-1 is reported as a pseudogene. This CDR3 comprises 15 residues. The CDR3 DNA is TGTGCCAGCAGCCCCTCTAGCGGGACCCCCTACGAGCAGTACTTC. Its translation: CASSPSSGTPYEQYF.